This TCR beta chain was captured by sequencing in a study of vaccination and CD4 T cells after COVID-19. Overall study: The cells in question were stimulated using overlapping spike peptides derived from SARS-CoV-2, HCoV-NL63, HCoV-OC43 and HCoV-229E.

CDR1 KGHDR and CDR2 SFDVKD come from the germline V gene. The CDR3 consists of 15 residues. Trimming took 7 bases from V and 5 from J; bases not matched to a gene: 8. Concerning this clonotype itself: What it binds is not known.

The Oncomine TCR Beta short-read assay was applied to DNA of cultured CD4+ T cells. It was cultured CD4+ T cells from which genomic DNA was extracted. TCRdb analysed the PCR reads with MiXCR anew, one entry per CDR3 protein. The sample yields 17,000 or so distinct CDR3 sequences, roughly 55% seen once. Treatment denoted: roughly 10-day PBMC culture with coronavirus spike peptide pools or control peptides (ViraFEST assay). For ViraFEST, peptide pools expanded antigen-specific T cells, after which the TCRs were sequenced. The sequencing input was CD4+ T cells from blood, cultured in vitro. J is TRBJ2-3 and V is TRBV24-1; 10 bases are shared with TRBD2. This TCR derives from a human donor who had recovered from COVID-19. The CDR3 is CATRASGRGKDTQYF. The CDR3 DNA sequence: TGTGCCACCAGAGCTAGCGGGAGAGGTAAAGATACGCAGTATTTT.